This T cell receptor (beta chain) derives from a study of CD8 T cells in Susac syndrome. Across the whole study: Within the sequenced group of Susac syndrome patients, roughly six showed active disease and eight were in remission. Treatment status at blood draw for the Susac syndrome patients was therapy-naive, corticosteroids, or intravenous immunoglobulin alone.

Reverse transcription of roughly 0.45 to 1 ug RNA was performed with random hexamers. TCR beta CDR3 was amplified by immunoSEQ covering 54 Vbeta and 13 Jbeta. TCRdb recomputed calls from the immunoSEQ multiplex PCR reads with MiXCR, one row per CDR3 protein. The sample records roughly 250,000 distinct CDR3 sequences, 90% to 97% being singletons. This CDR3 has 13 residues. Germline V gene sequence: CDR1 SGHRS, CDR2 YFSETQ. Trimming left V 4 bases short and J 2 bases short, with 8 bases between. This clonotype was detected once. The antigen is not known. Study-level results: As the study acknowledged, the number of individuals who were part of its TCR sequencing and HLA analysis was relatively small.

The J gene is TRBJ2-3, the V gene TRBV5-1; no clear D. Sample: CD4+ T cells from PBMCs. The TCR was taken from a human donor with Susac syndrome. CDR3 sequence (DNA): TGCGCCAGCAGCATACACAACACAGATACGCAGTATTTT. Residues: CASSIHNTDTQYF.